Following are 26 T cell receptor beta chains from one sample sequenced in a study of OX40 agonist ivuxolimab in advanced cancers. TCRdb's copy holds only in-frame clones and misses some; the assay was immunoSEQ multiplex PCR. The sample comprises about 98,000 clones, more than 85% of which are singletons, and around 0.25% rests with the top ten. This sample comprised CD4+ or CD8+ T cells sorted from blood, obtained in a trial of the OX40 agonist ivuxolimab. Receptors were obtained from an adult with an advanced solid tumor such as melanoma, head and neck, liver or kidney cancer.

V gene TRBV28 combines with J gene TRBJ2-5; D remains unclear. Trimming took off 8 bases at V and 7 bases at J, with 11 bases between the two ends. Germline CDR1 is MDHEN and CDR2 is SYDVKM. This CDR3 region has 11 residues. The CDR3 sequence is CASQALGTQYF. CDR3 bases: TGTGCCAGCCAGGCTTTAGGGACCCAGTACTTC.

The chain employs TRBV28 and TRBJ1-6; tentatively, D is TRBD1 (6 bases). V was trimmed by 7 bases and J by 6 bases, leaving 10 bases between them. There are 13 residues in the CDR3. Germline CDR1 reads MDHEN; CDR2 reads SYDVKM. Here the CDR3 DNA reads TGTGCCAGCAAACCGGGGGCTAATTCACCCCTCCACTTT. Protein: CASKPGANSPLHF.

The chain carries TRBV27 and TRBJ1-6; 7 bases line up with TRBD1. The CDR3 has 15 residues. J gave up 6 bases and V 0 bases, and 2 bases lay outside the gene matches. Germline V gene lookup returns CDR1 MNHEY and CDR2 SMNVEV (reference sequence). CDR3 sequence (DNA): TGTGCCAGCAGTTTATCCTGGGACAGTAATTCACCCCTCCACTTT. Protein sequence: CASSLSWDSNSPLHF.

V usage is TRBV12-5 and J usage is TRBJ1-2, with D perhaps matching TRBD1 (5 bases). The CDR3 extends over 12 amino acids. V lost 5 bases and J lost 8, with 12 bases in between. CDR1 and CDR2 from the germline V gene are LGHNT and FRNRAP. The chain's CDR3 is CASGLRTTGYTF. The CDR3 region has the DNA TGTGCTAGTGGTCTGAGGACAACGGGCTACACCTTC.

The gene calls are TRBV27 and TRBJ2-4; D gene ambiguous. V was cut by 5 bases and J by 0 bases, with 5 bases left in between. Germline CDR1 and CDR2: MNHEY and SMNVEV (reference sequence). The CDR3 length is 13 residues. Here the CDR3 DNA reads TGTGCCAGCAGTGGCCTAGCCAAAAACATTCAGTACTTC. Its translation: CASSGLAKNIQYF.

This clone has just one count. This sequence joins TRBV5-1 and TRBJ2-7; D perhaps matches TRBD2 (6 bases). The CDR3 is 17 residues long. Germline CDR1 reads SGHRS; CDR2 reads YFSETQ. The ends were cut back, 2 bases at V and 1 base at J, with 19 bases in the middle. CDR3 protein: CASSFHGGFERSYEQYF. CDR3 nucleotide sequence: TGCGCCAGCAGCTTCCATGGAGGGTTTGAACGGTCCTACGAGCAGTACTTC.

The chain combines TRBV11-2 with TRBJ1-2, with D possibly TRBD1 on 5 matching bases. The V end lost 0 bases, the J end lost 4 bases, and 15 bases lay between the germline ends. The CDR3 covers 16 residues. Germline V gene sequence: CDR1 SGHAT, CDR2 FQNNGV. CDR3 in DNA: TGTGCCAGCAGCTTAGATGCCGGGACGGGCCCCTATGGCTACACCTTC. Amino acid sequence: CASSLDAGTGPYGYTF.

V and J are TRBV29-1 and TRBJ2-3, with TRBD2 identical over 12 bases. Trimming cost V 1 base and J 0 bases; bases outside gene matches: 11. The germline CDR1 and CDR2 sequences are SQVTM and ANQGSEA. The CDR3 loop spans 19 amino acids. The CDR3 sequence is CSVEGTSGANLFSTDTQYF. The CDR3 nucleotides read TGCAGCGTTGAAGGGACTAGCGGGGCAAACCTTTTTAGCACAGATACGCAGTATTTT.

The chain links TRBV30 to TRBJ2-2; 11 bases are shared with TRBD2. In germline, CDR1 is GTSNPN, CDR2 SVGIG (reference sequence). Trimming cost V 4 bases and J 4 bases; bases outside gene matches: 5. The CDR3 spans 15 residues. In nucleotides, the CDR3 is TGTGCCTGGACTAGCGGGAGGCCCAGCACCGGGGAGCTGTTTTTT. Encoded protein: CAWTSGRPSTGELFF. The complete variable domain, with remaining parts taken from reference TRBV30 and TRBJ2-2, reads SQTIHQWPATLVQPVGSPLSLECTVEGTSNPNLYWYRQAAGRGLQLLFYSVGIGQISSEVPQNLSASRPQDRQFILSSKKLLLSDSGFYLCAWTSGRPSTGELFFGEGSRLTVL.

The J gene is TRBJ1-6, the V gene TRBV6-5, with 7 bases fitting TRBD1. The CDR3 length is 14 residues. Germline CDR1 is MNHEY and CDR2 is SVGAGI. V trimming: 2 bases; J trimming: 7 bases; junction bases outside the gene matches: 2. This CDR3 reads CASSYRDRNSPLHF. For the CDR3, the DNA is TGTGCCAGCAGTTACCGGGACAGAAATTCACCCCTCCACTTT.

This chain links TRBV6-1 with TRBJ2-1; D remains unclear. Germline V gene lookup returns CDR1 MNHNS and CDR2 SASEGT. The V end was cut by 10 bases, the J end by 5 bases, with 15 bases between. The CDR3 sequence is 13 residues long. The CDR3 region has the DNA TGTGCCATCACCTGGGGTGCCCACAATGAGCAGTTCTTC. This gives the protein CAITWGAHNEQFF.

This rearrangement joins TRBV6-1 to TRBJ1-6, with no clear D. V was shortened by 5 bases and J by 7 bases, with 15 bases between the two germline ends. The CDR3 spans 15 residues. Germline lookup yields CDR1 MNHNS and CDR2 SASEGT. CDR3 nucleotides: TGTGCCAGCAGTCCCCAAAACACGGGGAATTCACCCCTCCACTTT. Translating it yields CASSPQNTGNSPLHF.

This clone has a single count. The V call is TRBV7-2, the J call TRBJ1-2, with TRBD1 as a possible D gene (6 bases). Between the trimmed V and J ends, which lost 5 bases and 4 bases, there was a span of 14 bases. Germline V gene sequence: CDR1 SGHTA, CDR2 FQGNSA. The CDR3 totals 14 residues. The chain's CDR3 is CASSPTGPTYGYTF. CDR3 DNA: TGTGCCAGCAGCCCGACAGGTCCTACCTATGGCTACACCTTC.

V and J are TRBV6-1 and TRBJ1-4, with no clear D. There are 14 residues in the CDR3. Germline CDR1 is MNHNS and CDR2 is SASEGT. V shed 1 base and J shed 4 bases, with 7 bases lying between them. The CDR3 DNA sequence: TGTGCCAGCAGTGAAGGCGGGGATAATGAAAAACTGTTTTTT. It encodes CASSEGGDNEKLFF.

The chain uses TRBV28 and TRBJ1-5, with 11 bases fitting TRBD1. CDR1 and CDR2 from the germline V gene are MDHEN and SYDVKM. J was trimmed by 6 bases and V by 0 bases; bases with no gene match: 1. The CDR3 covers 15 residues. The chain's CDR3 is CASSLWDRGLQPQHF. The CDR3 nucleotides are TGTGCCAGCAGTTTATGGGACAGGGGGCTTCAGCCCCAGCATTTT.

The chain combines TRBV5-1 with TRBJ2-1, with 7 bases identical to TRBD2. This CDR3 is 15 amino acids long. From germline, CDR1 is SGHRS and CDR2 YFSETQ. Trimming removed 2 bases from V and 4 bases from J; junction bases left unmatched: 6. CDR3 amino acids: CASSFGLADYNEQFF. The CDR3 bases are TGCGCCAGCAGCTTCGGGCTAGCGGATTACAATGAGCAGTTCTTC.

The rearrangement links TRBV13 to TRBJ1-3; D call uncertain. The CDR3 covers 14 residues. Germline V gene lookup returns CDR1 PRHDT and CDR2 FYEKMQ (reference sequence). The V end was cut by 3 bases, the J end by 4 bases, with 10 bases between. CDR3 loop: CASSFGDTGNTIYF. CDR3 sequence (DNA): TGTGCCAGCAGCTTTGGGGATACCGGAAACACCATATATTTT. The entire variable domain, with the rest obtained from reference TRBV13 and TRBJ1-3, is as follows: AAGVIQSPRHLIKEKRETATLKCYPIPRHDTVYWYQQGPGQDPQFLISFYEKMQSDKGSIPDRFSAQQFSDYHSELNMSSLELGDSALYFCASSFGDTGNTIYFGEGSWLTVV.

The chain uses TRBV7-3 and TRBJ1-3, with unresolved D. Germline CDR1 SGHTA, CDR2 FQGTGA. Trimming took 5 bases from V and 2 from J, leaving 10 bases between them. The CDR3 consists of 14 residues. CDR3 nucleotide sequence: TGTGCCAGCAGCCCCCACGTCCCTGGAAACACCATATATTTT. It yields the protein CASSPHVPGNTIYF.

The rearrangement links TRBV7-3 to TRBJ1-5; possibly TRBD1 for D (6 bases). This CDR3 spans 13 amino acids. Trimming left V 5 bases short and J 9 bases short, with 14 bases between. CDR1 is SGHTA, CDR2 FQGTGA, per germline. CDR3 region: CASSPQGLGPQHF. CDR3 bases: TGTGCCAGCAGCCCACAGGGATTGGGGCCCCAGCATTTT.

V gene TRBV30 combines with J gene TRBJ1-5; D remains ambiguous. Germline V gives CDR1 GTSNPN, CDR2 SVGIG (reference sequence). The CDR3 sequence is 13 residues long. V was shortened by 2 bases and J by 3 bases, with 8 bases between the two germline ends. In DNA form, the CDR3 reads TGTGCCTGGAGTCTTCAGGACAATCAGCCCCAGCATTTT. Amino acids: CAWSLQDNQPQHF.

The rearrangement uses TRBV6-6 and TRBJ2-3; 7 nucleotides line up with TRBD1. CDR3 length: 14 residues. CDR1 is MNHNY and CDR2 is SVGAGI in the germline V gene (reference sequence). The V and J ends lost 5 bases and 1 base, in that order; junction bases with no gene match: 3. The CDR3 region has the DNA TGTGCCAGCAGTCTCCAGGGGGGCACAGATACGCAGTATTTT. It encodes CASSLQGGTDTQYF.

Details on this clone: Distinct nucleotide sequences in the sample also encode this CDR3. The rearrangement uses TRBV5-1 and TRBJ2-6; D not certain. CDR1 and CDR2 (germline): SGHRS, YFSETQ. The ends were cut back, 2 bases at V and 0 bases at J, with 6 bases in the middle. There are 15 residues in the CDR3. The CDR3 region has the DNA TGCGCCAGCAGCTTAGGGAACTCTGGGGCCAACGTCCTGACTTTC. Protein sequence: CASSLGNSGANVLTF.

The genes are TRBV6-5 and TRBJ2-1, with D perhaps TRBD1 (6 bases). Germline CDR1 is MNHEY and CDR2 is SVGAGI. This CDR3 spans 14 amino acids. V was cut by 2 bases and J by 4 bases, with 9 bases left in between. DNA for the CDR3: TGTGCCAGCAGTTACAGGGGGATATACAATGAGCAGTTCTTC. Amino acid sequence: CASSYRGIYNEQFF.

The gene calls are TRBV27 and TRBJ1-4; D call uncertain. The length of the CDR3 is 13 residues. CDR1 is MNHEY and CDR2 is SMNVEV in the germline V gene (reference sequence). V lost 2 bases and J 6 bases, leaving 7 bases between the germline ends. The CDR3 DNA sequence: TGTGCCAGCAGTTTAAGGGCCGATGAAAAACTGTTTTTT. Translation: CASSLRADEKLFF. Supplemented by reference TRBV27 and TRBJ1-4, the full variable domain reads EAQVTQNPRYLITVTGKKLTVTCSQNMNHEYMSWYRQDPGLGLRQIYYSMNVEVTDKGDVPEGYKVSRKEKRNFPLILESPSPNQTSLYFCASSLRADEKLFFGSGTQLSVL.

The chain joins TRBV6-5 to TRBJ1-4; no firm D call. Deletions cut 2 bases from V and 11 bases from J, with 6 bases between. The CDR3 extends over 11 amino acids. Germline loops: CDR1 MNHEY, CDR2 SVGAGI. The CDR3 region has the DNA TGTGCCAGCAGTTACGATCTGAAACTGTTTTTT. Translated, it gives CASSYDLKLFF.

The rearrangement uses TRBV28 and TRBJ2-4, with D possibly called TRBD1 or TRBD2 (7 bases each). Per germline, CDR1 MDHEN and CDR2 SYDVKM. Trimming removed 5 bases at V and 2 bases at J, with 22 bases between. CDR3 length: 18 residues. The CDR3 DNA follows: TGTGCCAGCAGTGATCAGGGGGGGAGGCGTCGGCCCAAAAACATTCAGTACTTC. Amino acid sequence: CASSDQGGRRRPKNIQYF. Full variable domain (rest looked up from reference TRBV28 and TRBJ2-4): DVKVTQSSRYLVKRTGEKVFLECVQDMDHENMFWYRQDPGLGLRLIYFSYDVKMKEKGDIPEGYSVSREKKERFSLILESASTNQTSMYLCASSDQGGRRRPKNIQYFGAGTRLSVL.